This T cell receptor beta chain comes out of a study of blood T cell repertoires in COVID-19. Germline assignment: CDR1 GTSNPN and CDR2 SVGIG (reference sequence). V lost 3 bases to trimming and J lost 0 bases, with 9 bases between them. This CDR3 has 13 amino acids. Profiled with immunoSEQ multiplex PCR; TCRdb holds only in-frame clones, not every one. In the table there are about 130,000 clones, 70% to 80% of which are singletons. The specimen sequenced was peripheral blood. The V and J genes are TRBV30 and TRBJ2-7; a possible D gene is TRBD2 (5 bases). The sequence derives from a human donor in a cohort sampled during active COVID-19. CDR3 DNA: TGTGCCTGGAGCGACGGGGTCTCCTACGAGCAGTACTTC. It is translated as CAWSDGVSYEQYF.